Listed below are T cell receptor beta chains from one sample, sequenced in a study of cytomegalovirus exposure and HLA in healthy donors. Here immunoSEQ multiplex PCR was the method, and the copy in TCRdb shows in-frame clones only, minus some. Among around 200,000 clones listed, 79% were seen once. The sample consisted of PBMCs. These receptors all stem from a woman between 25 and 40 years old in good health and CMV-seropositive. The CDR3 runs from the conserved cysteine through the conserved F or W. The order of the fields is V gene, clone size, J gene, D gene, CDR3 DNA, CDR3 protein. The D gene is left open where the match is weak. Size is omitted from some rows. Given values are once, few, many or a class for expanded clones.

v_call: TRBV5-1
clone_size: few
j_call: TRBJ2-5
d_call: TRBD2
cdr3_nt: TGCGCCAGCAGCTTTTGGACGGGGGGGTTGGAGACCCAGTACTTC
cdr3_aa: CASSFWTGGLETQYF

v_call: TRBV2
clone_size: .
j_call: TRBJ1-3
d_call: TRBD1
cdr3_nt: TGTGCCAGGATTACAGGGGAGAACACCATATATTTT
cdr3_aa: CARITGENTIYF

v_call: TRBV5-1
clone_size: .
j_call: TRBJ1-4
d_call: .
cdr3_nt: TGCGCCAGCAGCCGCGACAGGCCTCGCGGTAATGAAAAACTGTTTTTT
cdr3_aa: CASSRDRPRGNEKLFF

v_call: TRBV7-2
clone_size: .
j_call: TRBJ2-5
d_call: .
cdr3_nt: TGTGCCAGCAGCGCGCTCGAGACCCAGTACTTC
cdr3_aa: CASSALETQYF

v_call: TRBV5-1
clone_size: .
j_call: TRBJ2-7
d_call: TRBD1
cdr3_nt: TGCGCCAGCAGCGGAACAGGGGGCGGCGAGCAGTACTTC
cdr3_aa: CASSGTGGGEQYF

v_call: TRBV7-6
clone_size: .
j_call: TRBJ1-1
d_call: TRBD1
cdr3_nt: TGTGCCAGCAGCCCCAGGGGGGACTTCACTGAAGCTTTCTTT
cdr3_aa: CASSPRGDFTEAFF

v_call: TRBV6-1
clone_size: .
j_call: TRBJ2-7
d_call: TRBD1
cdr3_nt: TGTGCCAGCATGGGAATGGAGACAGGGTCATACGAGCAGTACTTC
cdr3_aa: CASMGMETGSYEQYF

v_call: TRBV11-2
clone_size: .
j_call: TRBJ2-7
d_call: TRBD1
cdr3_nt: TGTGCCAGCAGCTTATTCTCAGGGGGTTCCTACGAGCAGTACTTC
cdr3_aa: CASSLFSGGSYEQYF

v_call: TRBV6-4
clone_size: .
j_call: TRBJ2-2
d_call: .
cdr3_nt: TGTGCCAGCAGTCCCGAAGGGGGTGCCGGGGAGCTGTTTTTT
cdr3_aa: CASSPEGGAGELFF

v_call: TRBV11-2
clone_size: few
j_call: TRBJ2-7
d_call: TRBD1
cdr3_nt: TGTGCCAGCATCCTTCATCCGGGACAGGCCTACGAGCAGTACTTC
cdr3_aa: CASILHPGQAYEQYF

v_call: TRBV4-2
clone_size: .
j_call: TRBJ1-2
d_call: .
cdr3_nt: TGTGCCAGCAGACCCGTGGTAGTAGAGGTCACGGGTGGCTACACCTTC
cdr3_aa: CASRPVVVEVTGGYTF

v_call: TRBV29-1
clone_size: once
j_call: TRBJ2-3
d_call: TRBD2
cdr3_nt: TGCAGCGTTGAGCCCGGACTAGCATACTCAGATACGCAGTATTTT
cdr3_aa: CSVEPGLAYSDTQYF

v_call: TRBV27
clone_size: .
j_call: TRBJ2-5
d_call: .
cdr3_nt: TGTGCCAGCAAACGGGAACAAGAGACCCAGTACTTC
cdr3_aa: CASKREQETQYF

v_call: TRBV4-3
clone_size: .
j_call: TRBJ2-1
d_call: TRBD2
cdr3_nt: TGCGCCAGCAGCCAAGACGGAGCGGGGGTTAATGAGCAGTTCTTC
cdr3_aa: CASSQDGAGVNEQFF

v_call: TRBV10-3
clone_size: .
j_call: TRBJ2-7
d_call: TRBD1
cdr3_nt: TGTGCCACCCGACAGGGCACCTACGAGCAGTACTTC
cdr3_aa: CATRQGTYEQYF

v_call: TRBV10-3
clone_size: .
j_call: TRBJ1-1
d_call: TRBD1
cdr3_nt: TGTGCCATCAGGGGACAGGGGAACACTGAAGCTTTCTTT
cdr3_aa: CAIRGQGNTEAFF

v_call: TRBV5-4
clone_size: few
j_call: TRBJ2-2
d_call: TRBD2
cdr3_nt: TGTGCCAGCAGCTTGGGACTAGCGGGAGTGGCTGGGGAGCTGTTTTTT
cdr3_aa: CASSLGLAGVAGELFF

v_call: TRBV11-2
clone_size: .
j_call: TRBJ2-1
d_call: TRBD2
cdr3_nt: TGTGCCAGCTTTAATTCAGCGGGAGTTGGGTTTAATGAGCAGTTCTTC
cdr3_aa: CASFNSAGVGFNEQFF

v_call: TRBV5-1
clone_size: .
j_call: TRBJ1-1
d_call: .
cdr3_nt: TGCGCCAGCAGCTTGGTTTCAGGGTACTACACTGAAGCTTTCTTT
cdr3_aa: CASSLVSGYYTEAFF

v_call: TRBV7-9
clone_size: few
j_call: TRBJ2-3
d_call: TRBD2
cdr3_nt: TGTGCCAGCAGCTTAACGGGGGGGTTTAATACGCAGTATTTT
cdr3_aa: CASSLTGGFNTQYF

v_call: TRBV7-9
clone_size: .
j_call: TRBJ1-1
d_call: .
cdr3_nt: TGTGCCAGCAGCTTAGGCGGGTATCTGAACACTGAAGCTTTCTTT
cdr3_aa: CASSLGGYLNTEAFF

v_call: TRBV19
clone_size: .
j_call: TRBJ2-7
d_call: TRBD1
cdr3_nt: TGTGCCATAGCGCGGACAGGAAGCTCCTACGAGCAGTACTTC
cdr3_aa: CAIARTGSSYEQYF

v_call: TRBV6-5
clone_size: once
j_call: TRBJ2-3
d_call: .
cdr3_nt: TGTGCCAGCAAAAAGGGGGATACGCAGTATTTT
cdr3_aa: CASKKGDTQYF

v_call: TRBV4-1
clone_size: .
j_call: TRBJ2-7
d_call: .
cdr3_nt: TGCGCCAGCAGCCAAGAGCCCCTTGGGAGTTACGAGCAGTACTTC
cdr3_aa: CASSQEPLGSYEQYF

v_call: TRBV2
clone_size: .
j_call: TRBJ1-2
d_call: .
cdr3_nt: TGTGCCAGCAGTGAGCTGGGAGCCGGGGACTGGGATGGCTACACCTTC
cdr3_aa: CASSELGAGDWDGYTF

v_call: TRBV6-1
clone_size: .
j_call: TRBJ1-1
d_call: .
cdr3_nt: TGTGCCAGCTCGGAGGCGGGGGCCCCTGAAGCTTTCTTT
cdr3_aa: CASSEAGAPEAFF

v_call: TRBV6-1
clone_size: .
j_call: TRBJ1-3
d_call: .
cdr3_nt: TGTGCCAGCCTCCAAGACTGGCCCTCTGGAAACACCATATATTTT
cdr3_aa: CASLQDWPSGNTIYF

v_call: TRBV5-1
clone_size: .
j_call: TRBJ2-7
d_call: .
cdr3_nt: TGCGCCAGCAGCCGCGACACCTACGAGCAGTACTTC
cdr3_aa: CASSRDTYEQYF

v_call: TRBV13
clone_size: .
j_call: TRBJ1-1
d_call: TRBD1
cdr3_nt: TGTGCCAGCAGCCAAGGGACAGGACAAAGAAAAGCTTTCTTT
cdr3_aa: CASSQGTGQRKAFF

v_call: TRBV5-1
clone_size: .
j_call: TRBJ2-1
d_call: TRBD2
cdr3_nt: TGCGCCAGCACCTTGGTGAGCGGGGGGCCCTACAATGAGCAGTTCTTC
cdr3_aa: CASTLVSGGPYNEQFF

v_call: TRBV10-3
clone_size: once
j_call: TRBJ2-5
d_call: TRBD1
cdr3_nt: TGTGCCATCGCTCCCGGGACAGGGGGAGAGACCCAGTACTTC
cdr3_aa: CAIAPGTGGETQYF

v_call: TRBV19
clone_size: .
j_call: TRBJ1-1
d_call: TRBD1
cdr3_nt: TGTGCCAGCAAACAGGGGGCCGGTGAGTATACTGAAGCTTTCTTT
cdr3_aa: CASKQGAGEYTEAFF

v_call: TRBV30
clone_size: once
j_call: TRBJ2-3
d_call: .
cdr3_nt: TGTGCCTGGAGTGTACTGATGAAAGATACGCAGTATTTT
cdr3_aa: CAWSVLMKDTQYF

v_call: TRBV7-6
clone_size: few
j_call: TRBJ2-2
d_call: .
cdr3_nt: TGTGCCAGCAGCGCCCAGGGCGCCGGGGAGCTGTTTTTT
cdr3_aa: CASSAQGAGELFF

v_call: TRBV6-5
clone_size: .
j_call: TRBJ2-3
d_call: TRBD2
cdr3_nt: TGTGCCAGCAGCCGGGACGGGGGGTTTGGCGATACGCAGTATTTT
cdr3_aa: CASSRDGGFGDTQYF

v_call: TRBV19
clone_size: .
j_call: TRBJ1-3
d_call: TRBD1
cdr3_nt: TGTGCCAGTAGGCGGGACAGCTATACTGGAAACACCATATATTTT
cdr3_aa: CASRRDSYTGNTIYF

v_call: TRBV12-5
clone_size: .
j_call: TRBJ2-7
d_call: TRBD1
cdr3_nt: TGTGCTAGTGGTTTGGTGCCGGGACAGTCCTACGAGCAGTACTTC
cdr3_aa: CASGLVPGQSYEQYF